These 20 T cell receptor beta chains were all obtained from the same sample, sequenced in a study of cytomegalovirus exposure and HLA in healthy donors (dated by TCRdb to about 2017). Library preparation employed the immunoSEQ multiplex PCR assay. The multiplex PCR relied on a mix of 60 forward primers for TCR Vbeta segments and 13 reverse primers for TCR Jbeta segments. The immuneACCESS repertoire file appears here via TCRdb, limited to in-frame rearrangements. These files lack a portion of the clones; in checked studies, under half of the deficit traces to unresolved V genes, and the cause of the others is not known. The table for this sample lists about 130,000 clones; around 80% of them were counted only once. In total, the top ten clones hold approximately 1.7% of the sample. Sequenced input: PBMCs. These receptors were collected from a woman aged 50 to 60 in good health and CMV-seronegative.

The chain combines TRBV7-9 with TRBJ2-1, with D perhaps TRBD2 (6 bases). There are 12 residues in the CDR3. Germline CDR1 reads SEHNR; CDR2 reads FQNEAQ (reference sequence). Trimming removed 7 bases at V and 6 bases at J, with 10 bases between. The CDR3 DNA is TGTGCCAGCAACCCCGGGGGCAATGAGCAGTTCTTC. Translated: CASNPGGNEQFF.

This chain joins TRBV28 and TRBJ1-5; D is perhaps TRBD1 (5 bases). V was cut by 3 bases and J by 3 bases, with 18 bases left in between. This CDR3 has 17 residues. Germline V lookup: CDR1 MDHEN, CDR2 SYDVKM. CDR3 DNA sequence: TGTGCCAGCAGTTTGACTCCTACAGGATACCTCAATCAGCCCCAGCATTTT. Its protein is CASSLTPTGYLNQPQHF.

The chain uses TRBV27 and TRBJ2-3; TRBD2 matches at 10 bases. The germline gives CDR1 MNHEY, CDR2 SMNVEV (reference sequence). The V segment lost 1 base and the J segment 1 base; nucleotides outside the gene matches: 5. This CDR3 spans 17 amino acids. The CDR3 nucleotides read TGTGCCAGCAGTTTATGGACCGGGACTAGCGGCACAGATACGCAGTATTTT. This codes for CASSLWTGTSGTDTQYF.

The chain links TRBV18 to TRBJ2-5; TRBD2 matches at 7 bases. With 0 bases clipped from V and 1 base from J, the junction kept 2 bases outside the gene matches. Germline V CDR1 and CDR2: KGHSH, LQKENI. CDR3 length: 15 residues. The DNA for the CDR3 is TGTGCCAGCTCACCACCCGCGGGGGTCCAAGAGACCCAGTACTTC. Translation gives CASSPPAGVQETQYF.

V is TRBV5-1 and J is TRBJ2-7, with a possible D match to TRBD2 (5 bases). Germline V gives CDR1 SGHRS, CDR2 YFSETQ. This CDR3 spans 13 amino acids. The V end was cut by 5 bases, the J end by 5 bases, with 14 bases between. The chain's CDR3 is CASRGSGVHEQYF. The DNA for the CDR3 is TGCGCCAGCAGGGGGAGTGGAGTCCACGAGCAGTACTTC. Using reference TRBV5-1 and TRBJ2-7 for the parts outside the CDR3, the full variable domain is KAGVTQTPRYLIKTRGQQVTLSCSPISGHRSVSWYQQTPGQGLQFLFEYFSETQRNKGNFPGRFSGRQFSNSRSEMNVSTLELGDSALYLCASRGSGVHEQYFGPGTRLTVT.

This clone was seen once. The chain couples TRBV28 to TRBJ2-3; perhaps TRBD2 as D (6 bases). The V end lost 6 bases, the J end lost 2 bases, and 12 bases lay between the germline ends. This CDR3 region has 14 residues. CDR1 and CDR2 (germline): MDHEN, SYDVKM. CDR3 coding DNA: TGTGCCAGCAGCTATAGCGGAACCACAGATACGCAGTATTTT. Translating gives CASSYSGTTDTQYF.

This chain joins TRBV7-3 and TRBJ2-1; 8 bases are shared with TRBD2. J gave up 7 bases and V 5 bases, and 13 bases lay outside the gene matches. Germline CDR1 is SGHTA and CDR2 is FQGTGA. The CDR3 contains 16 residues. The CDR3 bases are TGTGCCAGCAGCACGTTCGTCAGCGGGAGTGGGAATGAGCAGTTCTTC. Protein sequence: CASSTFVSGSGNEQFF. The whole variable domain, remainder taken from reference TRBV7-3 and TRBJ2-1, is GAGVSQTPSNKVTEKGKYVELRCDPISGHTALYWYRQSLGQGPEFLIYFQGTGAADDSGLPNDRFFAVRPEGSVSTLKIQRTERGDSAVYLCASSTFVSGSGNEQFFGPGTRLTVL.

The CDR3 loop is CASSLRTANTGELFF. For the CDR3, the DNA is TGTGCCAGCAGTCTGCGGACAGCGAACACCGGGGAGCTGTTTTTT. The rearrangement joins TRBV27 to TRBJ2-2; maybe TRBD1 (6 bases). Looked up from germline, CDR1 is MNHEY and CDR2 is SMNVEV (reference sequence). This CDR3 spans 15 amino acids. The V and J ends lost 5 bases and 0 bases respectively, with 10 bases between them.

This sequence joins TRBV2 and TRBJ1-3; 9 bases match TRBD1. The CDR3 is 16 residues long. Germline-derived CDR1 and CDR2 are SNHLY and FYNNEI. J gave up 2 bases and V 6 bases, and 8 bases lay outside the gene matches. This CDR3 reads CASSGQGTITGNTIYF. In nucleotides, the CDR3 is TGTGCCAGCAGCGGACAGGGGACGATCACTGGAAACACCATATATTTT.

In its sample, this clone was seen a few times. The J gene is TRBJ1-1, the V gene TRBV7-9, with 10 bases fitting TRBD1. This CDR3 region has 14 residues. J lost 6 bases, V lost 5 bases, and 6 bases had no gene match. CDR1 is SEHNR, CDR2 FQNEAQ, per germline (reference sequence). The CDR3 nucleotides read TGTGCCAGCAGCCTAGGGGACAGGGGCTCTGAAGCTTTCTTT. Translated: CASSLGDRGSEAFF.

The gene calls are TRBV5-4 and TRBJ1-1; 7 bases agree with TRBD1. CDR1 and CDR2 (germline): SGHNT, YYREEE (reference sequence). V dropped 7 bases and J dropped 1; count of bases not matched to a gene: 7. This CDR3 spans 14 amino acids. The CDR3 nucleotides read TGTGCCAGCCGGAGACAGGGAGAGAACACTGAAGCTTTCTTT. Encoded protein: CASRRQGENTEAFF.

CDR3 DNA sequence: TGTGCCAGCAGGGTCAGGGGGCGGGACACCGGGGAGCTGTTTTTT. It codes for CASRVRGRDTGELFF. The chain carries TRBV6-6 and TRBJ2-2; 8 nucleotides align to TRBD1. The CDR3 is 15 residues long. The junction had 6 bases not matched to a gene; V was cut back by 6 bases and J by 3 bases. Germline lookup yields CDR1 MNHNY and CDR2 SVGAGI (reference sequence).

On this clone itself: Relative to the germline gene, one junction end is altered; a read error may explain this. Here the CDR3 reads CASSQENTGGGYPF. The DNA for the CDR3 is TGCGCCAGCAGCCAAGAAAATACAGGGGGTGGCTACCCCTTC. The V gene is TRBV4-3, the J gene TRBJ1-2; 8 bases map to TRBD1. This CDR3 has 14 amino acids. Germline CDR1 is LGHNA and CDR2 is YSLEER.

CDR3 sequence reads: CASRDRATNTGELFF. CDR3 nucleotides: TGTGCCAGCAGGGACAGGGCCACGAACACCGGGGAGCTGTTTTTT. This rearrangement joins TRBV6-1 to TRBJ2-2; TRBD1 matches at 8 bases. This CDR3 has 15 amino acids. Germline CDR1 MNHNS, CDR2 SASEGT. Unmatched junction bases numbered 3, after V lost 6 bases and J lost 0 bases.

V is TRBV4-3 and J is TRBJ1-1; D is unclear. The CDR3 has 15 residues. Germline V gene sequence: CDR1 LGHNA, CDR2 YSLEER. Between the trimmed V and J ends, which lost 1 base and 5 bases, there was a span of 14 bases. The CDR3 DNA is TGCGCCAGCAGCCAAGTGCAGAGGGATTGGACTGAAGCTTTCTTT. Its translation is CASSQVQRDWTEAFF.

Here the CDR3 reads CASSPRLGGNEQFF. CDR3 DNA: TGTGCCAGCAGTCCGAGGTTAGGGGGCAATGAGCAGTTCTTC. The genes are TRBV27 and TRBJ2-1, with D tentatively TRBD1 (6 bases). CDR1 is MNHEY, CDR2 SMNVEV, per germline (reference sequence). V was trimmed by 5 bases and J by 6 bases, leaving 14 bases between them. CDR3 size: 14 residues.

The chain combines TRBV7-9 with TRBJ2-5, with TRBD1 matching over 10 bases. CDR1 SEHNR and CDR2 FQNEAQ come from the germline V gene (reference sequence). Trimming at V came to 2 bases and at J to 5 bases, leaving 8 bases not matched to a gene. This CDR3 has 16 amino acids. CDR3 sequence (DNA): TGTGCCAGCAGCTTACCGACAGGGGGCGCAGGGGAGACCCAGTACTTC. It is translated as CASSLPTGGAGETQYF.

In nucleotides, the CDR3 is TGTGCCAGCAGTTACTCAGGCGGAACGAATTCACCCCTCCACTTT. Residues: CASSYSGGTNSPLHF. The rearrangement links TRBV6-6 to TRBJ1-6; D call uncertain. Germline lookup yields CDR1 MNHNY and CDR2 SVGAGI (reference sequence). Between the trimmed V and J ends, which lost 0 bases and 7 bases, there was a span of 10 bases. This CDR3 is built from 15 residues.

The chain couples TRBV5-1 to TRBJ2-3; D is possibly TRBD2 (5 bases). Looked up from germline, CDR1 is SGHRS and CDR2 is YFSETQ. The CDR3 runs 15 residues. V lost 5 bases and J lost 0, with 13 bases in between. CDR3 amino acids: CASRGRAASTDTQYF. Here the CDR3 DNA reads TGCGCCAGCAGAGGGCGGGCCGCTAGCACAGATACGCAGTATTTT.

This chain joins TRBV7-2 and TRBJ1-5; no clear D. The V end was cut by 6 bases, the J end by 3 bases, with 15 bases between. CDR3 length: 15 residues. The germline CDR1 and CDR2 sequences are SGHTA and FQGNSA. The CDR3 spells CASRADGDFNQPQHF. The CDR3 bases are TGTGCCAGCAGAGCGGACGGAGACTTCAATCAGCCCCAGCATTTT.